Following are 20 T cell receptor beta chains from one sample sequenced in a study of blood T cell repertoires in COVID-19. The method was immunoSEQ multiplex PCR; TCRdb's version includes in-frame clones alone and lacks a portion of them. The table includes about 150,000 clones, roughly four fifths detected once. Sequencing input: peripheral blood. The source is a woman aged 60-75 years with acute or convalescent COVID-19.

The rearrangement links TRBV4-2 to TRBJ1-6; 10 nucleotides line up with TRBD1. Germline CDR1 and CDR2: LGHNA and YNFKEQ. The CDR3 length is 16 residues. V dropped 2 bases and J dropped 8; count of bases not matched to a gene: 6. The CDR3 region is CASSQYPGTGDSPLHF. The CDR3 DNA reads as TGTGCCAGCAGCCAATACCCCGGGACAGGGGATTCACCCCTCCACTTT.

This rearrangement joins TRBV7-9 to TRBJ1-5, with 8 bases aligning to TRBD1. The CDR3 contains 12 residues. Per the germline V gene, CDR1 is SEHNR and CDR2 is FQNEAQ (reference sequence). Trimming cost V 1 base and J 15 bases; bases outside gene matches: 5. DNA of the CDR3: TGTGCCAGCAGCTTAGGGGGACAGGTAGCGCATTTT. It yields the protein CASSLGGQVAHF.

The rearrangement uses TRBV27 and TRBJ1-1; no firm D call. CDR1 is MNHEY and CDR2 is SMNVEV in the germline V gene (reference sequence). Trimming removed 3 bases at V and 6 bases at J, with 8 bases between. The CDR3 extends over 12 amino acids. The CDR3 here is CASSFYGAEAFF. The CDR3, as DNA: TGTGCCAGCAGTTTTTACGGGGCTGAAGCTTTCTTT.

Worth noting for this clone: Other DNA sequences in the sample encode the same CDR3. This chain links TRBV7-3 with TRBJ2-5; 8 bases match TRBD2. The CDR3 extends over 15 amino acids. The V and J ends lost 0 bases and 2 bases, in that order; junction bases with no gene match: 2. Per germline, CDR1 SGHTA and CDR2 FQGTGA. DNA of the CDR3: TGTGCCAGCAGCTTAACGGCGGGGGGTCAAGAGACCCAGTACTTC. Protein sequence: CASSLTAGGQETQYF.

In this sample, this clone turned up many times. This chain links TRBV7-9 with TRBJ2-4; maybe TRBD2 (5 bases). This CDR3 has 17 residues. CDR1 and CDR2 (germline): SEHNR, FQNEAQ (reference sequence). V lost 1 base to trimming and J lost 2 bases, with 15 bases between them. The CDR3 sequence is CASSLGGEQRTKNIQYF. As DNA, the CDR3 is TGTGCCAGCAGCTTAGGTGGGGAGCAGAGGACCAAAAACATTCAGTACTTC.

This rearrangement joins TRBV10-1 to TRBJ2-2; unclear D gene. The CDR3 sequence is 17 residues long. V was cut by 0 bases and J by 8 bases, with 19 bases left in between. Germline V gene lookup returns CDR1 WNHNN and CDR2 SYGVQD (reference sequence). The CDR3 region is CASSESALNGGSGELFF. The DNA of the CDR3 is TGCGCCAGCAGTGAGTCGGCCCTGAATGGCGGTTCTGGGGAGCTGTTTTTT.

The V call is TRBV4-1, the J call TRBJ1-5; 9 nucleotides match TRBD1. Trimming removed 1 base from V and 6 bases from J; junction bases left unmatched: 10. CDR1 and CDR2 (germline): MGHRA, YSYEKL. This CDR3 region has 17 residues. Written as DNA, the CDR3 is TGCGCCAGCAGCCAAGGGGGGGGACAGGGTCGGGCTCAGCCCCAGCATTTT. It codes for CASSQGGGQGRAQPQHF.

This clone appeared a single time. V usage is TRBV9 and J usage is TRBJ1-1, with D maybe TRBD1 (5 bases). The CDR3 contains 16 residues. Trimming left V 4 bases short and J 5 bases short, with 21 bases between. Germline values: CDR1 SGDLS, CDR2 YYNGEE. The CDR3 loop is CASSLSGGGSETEAFF. Here the CDR3 DNA reads TGTGCCAGCAGCCTATCGGGGGGAGGGTCGGAGACTGAAGCTTTCTTT.

V usage is TRBV15 and J usage is TRBJ1-4; D possibly corresponds to TRBD1 (5 bases). The V end lost 0 bases, the J end lost 5 bases, and 13 bases lay between the germline ends. The CDR3 covers 16 residues. Germline V gene sequence: CDR1 LNHNV, CDR2 YYDKDF (reference sequence). CDR3 sequence (DNA): TGTGCCACCAGCAGAGATAGTTCAGGGTACAATGAAAAACTGTTTTTT. It translates to CATSRDSSGYNEKLFF.

V gene TRBV6-5 combines with J gene TRBJ1-1; D unclear. Germline V gives CDR1 MNHEY, CDR2 SVGAGI. The CDR3 loop spans 14 amino acids. V gave up 5 bases and J gave up 0 bases, with 10 bases separating them. As DNA, the CDR3 is TGTGCCAGCAGTAACTGGGAGATGAACACTGAAGCTTTCTTT. Protein: CASSNWEMNTEAFF.

V usage is TRBV9 and J usage is TRBJ2-3; 8 nucleotides align to TRBD2. The V gene's germline CDR1 is SGDLS and CDR2 YYNGEE. This CDR3 has 16 residues. J gave up 5 bases and V 1 base, and 9 bases lay outside the gene matches. CDR3 loop: CASSVRGGPYGDTQYF. The CDR3 DNA reads TGTGCCAGCAGCGTACGGGGGGGGCCATACGGAGATACGCAGTATTTT. The entire variable domain, with the rest obtained from reference TRBV9 and TRBJ2-3, is as follows: DSGVTQTPKHLITATGQRVTLRCSPRSGDLSVYWYQQSLDQGLQFLIQYYNGEERAKGNILERFSAQQFPDLHSELNLSSLELGDSALYFCASSVRGGPYGDTQYFGPGTRLTVL.

This chain joins TRBV30 and TRBJ1-2; TRBD1 matches 8 bases. The CDR3 covers 16 residues. V shed 3 bases, J shed 4 bases, and the junction held 13 bases outside the gene matches. Germline V CDR1 and CDR2: GTSNPN, SVGIG (reference sequence). CDR3 DNA: TGTGCCTGGAGCCCTTTCCCAGGGGGCGCCGGCTATGGCTACACCTTC. It encodes CAWSPFPGGAGYGYTF.

This clone was seen just once. This chain links TRBV20-1 with TRBJ1-3; maybe TRBD1 (6 bases). CDR1 is DFQATT and CDR2 is SNEGSKA in the germline V gene (reference sequence). CDR3 length: 11 residues. With 7 bases removed from V and 3 bases from J, the gap between germline ends came to 7 bases. The CDR3 region is CSGTVGNTIYF. The CDR3 coding sequence is TGCAGTGGGACAGTTGGAAACACCATATATTTT.

This chain uses TRBV30 with TRBJ2-7; TRBD2 aligns across 7 bases. J gave up 4 bases and V 0 bases, and 6 bases lay outside the gene matches. CDR1 and CDR2 (germline): GTSNPN, SVGIG (reference sequence). This CDR3 is 14 amino acids long. The CDR3 bases are TGTGCCTGGAGTGTCGGGCACGGGGGGTACGAGCAGTACTTC. Encoded protein: CAWSVGHGGYEQYF.

The CDR3 region is CASSEERSSYGYTF. CDR3 nucleotides: TGTGCCAGCAGTGAAGAACGCAGTTCTTATGGCTACACCTTC. The chain links TRBV6-1 to TRBJ1-2; unclear D gene. Germline-derived CDR1 and CDR2 are MNHNS and SASEGT. V was shortened by 1 base and J by 5 bases, with 11 bases between the two germline ends. The length of the CDR3 is 14 residues.

In this sample, this clone turned up once. This rearrangement joins TRBV6-5 to TRBJ1-2; no firm D call. V shed 2 bases and J shed 4 bases, with 11 bases lying between them. The length of the CDR3 is 14 residues. CDR1 and CDR2 (germline): MNHEY, SVGAGI. This CDR3 reads CASSYHSNTYGYTF. In DNA, the CDR3 is TGTGCCAGCAGTTACCACAGCAACACCTATGGCTACACCTTC.

The J gene is TRBJ2-3, the V gene TRBV4-1; 7 nucleotides line up with TRBD2. V gave up 2 bases and J gave up 0 bases; unmatched junction bases: 11. Germline CDR1 and CDR2: MGHRA and YSYEKL. CDR3 length equals 18 residues. CDR3 sequence reads: CASSQPETSVTSTDTQYF. The CDR3 bases are TGCGCCAGCAGCCAACCTGAAACTAGCGTAACTAGCACAGATACGCAGTATTTT.

The rearrangement links TRBV5-1 to TRBJ2-2; 8 bases align to TRBD2. This CDR3 contains 16 residues. The germline CDR1 and CDR2 sequences are SGHRS and YFSETQ. With V trimmed by 0 bases and J by 2 bases, 3 bases remained unmatched. CDR3 sequence (DNA): TGCGCCAGCAGCTTGGTCGCGGGGGGCAACACCGGGGAGCTGTTTTTT. This codes for CASSLVAGGNTGELFF.

For the CDR3, the DNA is TGTGCCAGTAGTATGGGCAGAAACAATCAGCCCCAGCATTTT. It encodes CASSMGRNNQPQHF. The chain has TRBV19 and TRBJ1-5, with unresolved D. Trimming took off 3 bases at V and 3 bases at J, with 9 bases between the two ends. Germline values: CDR1 LNHDA, CDR2 SQIVND (reference sequence). This CDR3 has 14 amino acids. Together with reference TRBV19 and TRBJ1-5, the CDR3 gives the full variable domain: DGGITQSPKYLFRKEGQNVTLSCEQNLNHDAMYWYRQDPGQGLRLIYYSQIVNDFQKGDIAEGYSVSREKKESFPLTVTSAQKNPTAFYLCASSMGRNNQPQHFGDGTRLSIL.

In the case of this clone: This may be a read error: a much more frequent sequence differs by one nucleotide. At the DNA level, this CDR3 is encoded by other sequences in the same sample as well. This chain connects TRBV25-1 to TRBJ1-2, with 10 bases identical to TRBD1. The CDR3 has 15 residues. The trim removed 0 bases at V and 3 bases at J, leaving 1 base unmatched. CDR1 and CDR2 from the germline V gene are MGHDK and SYGVNS. The CDR3 sequence is CASSEYGTGDYGYTF. The DNA of the CDR3 is TGTGCCAGCAGTGAATATGGGACAGGGGACTATGGCTACACCTTC.